This passage covers 25 T cell receptor beta chains from one sample sequenced in a study of CD8 T cells in Susac syndrome. Random hexamers served to reverse transcribe roughly 0.45 to 1 ug RNA. One entry per CDR3 protein results from TCRdb running MiXCR on the immunoSEQ multiplex PCR reads. The data contain around 130,000 distinct CDR3 sequences, roughly 76% of them singletons. Input material: CD8+ T cells from PBMCs. These TCRs come from a human donor with multiple sclerosis.

The J gene is TRBJ2-7, the V gene TRBV9, with D perhaps being TRBD1 or TRBD2 (5 bases each). Germline V lookup: CDR1 SGDLS, CDR2 YYNGEE. V was pared by 0 bases and J by 8 bases, with 15 bases between. The CDR3 spans 14 residues. The CDR3 spells CASSVATGREKQYF. CDR3 bases: TGTGCCAGCAGCGTAGCTACTGGCAGGGAGAAGCAGTACTTC.

The chain links TRBV27 to TRBJ2-7, with D perhaps being TRBD1 or TRBD2 (5 bases each). The CDR3 is 15 residues long. V was trimmed by 3 bases and J by 1 base, leaving 13 bases between them. Germline-derived CDR1 and CDR2 are MNHEY and SMNVEV (reference sequence). The CDR3 region is CASSFVGDLSYEQYF. The CDR3 DNA is TGTGCCAGCAGTTTTGTGGGGGATTTGTCCTACGAGCAGTACTTC.

This clonotype has more than one count but fewer than ten. The chain links TRBV2 to TRBJ2-7, with 9 bases fitting TRBD1. Germline V lookup: CDR1 SNHLY, CDR2 FYNNEI. Trimming took 2 bases from V and 2 from J; bases not matched to a gene: 4. The CDR3 sequence is 15 residues long. Here the CDR3 DNA reads TGTGCCAGCAGTGAATCACGGACAGGGGCCTACGAGCAGTACTTC. Its protein product is CASSESRTGAYEQYF.

This clonotype was counted a single time. J is TRBJ1-1 and V is TRBV2, with D maybe TRBD1 (5 bases). CDR1 and CDR2 from the germline V gene are SNHLY and FYNNEI. Trimming stripped 3 bases from V and 4 bases from J, with 12 bases between. The CDR3 totals 14 residues. The CDR3, as DNA: TGTGCCAGCAGTGAGGGGGAGAGAGGCACTGAAGCTTTCTTT. Its protein product is CASSEGERGTEAFF.

V gene TRBV4-1 combines with J gene TRBJ2-2, with unresolved D. CDR3 length: 14 residues. V was clipped by 3 bases and J by 1 base, with 6 bases between them. The germline V gene has CDR1 MGHRA and CDR2 YSYEKL. The CDR3 DNA is TGCGCCAGCAGCCATGCACAGAACACCGGGGAGCTGTTTTTT. This codes for CASSHAQNTGELFF.

The chain joins TRBV7-9 to TRBJ2-7; D is unresolved. V lost 1 base and J 4 bases, leaving 8 bases between the germline ends. The CDR3 extends over 13 amino acids. Germline CDR1 SEHNR, CDR2 FQNEAQ (reference sequence). Here the CDR3 DNA reads TGTGCCAGCAGCTTAGACGGTGGGTACGAGCAGTACGTC. This sequence encodes CASSLDGGYEQYV.

The chain has TRBV11-2 and TRBJ1-2; D call uncertain. With 0 bases removed from V and 7 bases from J, the gap between germline ends came to 6 bases. The CDR3 totals 12 residues. Germline-derived CDR1 and CDR2 are SGHAT and FQNNGV. CDR3: CASSLDGSGYTF. CDR3 in DNA: TGTGCCAGCAGCTTAGATGGGTCTGGCTACACCTTC.

J is TRBJ1-1 and V is TRBV6-2 or TRBV6-3; D gene unclear. The V gene's germline CDR1 is MNHEY and CDR2 SVGEGT. CDR3 size: 17 residues. V gave up 7 bases and J gave up 1 base, with 22 bases separating them. DNA of the CDR3: TGTGCCAGCACGGCCAGGTTGACCGGCGCCGAGAACACTGAAGCTTTCTTT. Translated, it gives CASTARLTGAENTEAFF.

This chain uses TRBV4-1 with TRBJ2-3, with 8 bases identical to TRBD1. V trimming: 2 bases; J trimming: 5 bases; junction bases outside the gene matches: 9. The V gene's germline CDR1 is MGHRA and CDR2 YSYEKL. The CDR3 has 16 residues. CDR3 loop: CASSQHGQGALDTQYF. The CDR3 region has the DNA TGCGCCAGCAGCCAACATGGGCAGGGGGCTTTAGATACGCAGTATTTT.

This sequence joins TRBV5-4 and TRBJ1-1; the D gene is possibly TRBD1 (5 bases). The CDR3 has 15 amino acids. Trimming cost V 1 base and J 3 bases, with 13 bases left between them. The V gene's germline CDR1 is SGHNT and CDR2 YYREEE (reference sequence). The CDR3 region has the DNA TGTGCCAGCAGCTTGATCAGGGCGGGGGACACTGAAGCTTTCTTT. Encoded protein: CASSLIRAGDTEAFF.

This clonotype has only one observation. V is TRBV27 and J is TRBJ2-2; the D gene could be TRBD1 or TRBD2 (5 bases each). Germline V gene sequence: CDR1 MNHEY, CDR2 SMNVEV (reference sequence). The V end was cut by 4 bases, the J end by 3 bases, with 9 bases between. There are 14 residues in the CDR3. The CDR3 spells CASSSGPYTGELFF. The CDR3 coding sequence is TGTGCCAGCAGTTCGGGACCGTACACCGGGGAGCTGTTTTTT.

The chain joins TRBV6-5 to TRBJ1-4; 8 bases line up with TRBD1. The germline gives CDR1 MNHEY, CDR2 SVGAGI. V shed 4 bases and J 6 bases; nucleotides not matched to a gene: 7. The CDR3 totals 15 residues. The CDR3 loop is CASSSTTGEDEKLFF. The CDR3 DNA is TGTGCCAGCAGTTCGACGACAGGGGAGGATGAAAAACTGTTTTTT.

J is TRBJ1-1 and V is TRBV19; D unresolved. The V gene's germline CDR1 is LNHDA and CDR2 SQIVND (reference sequence). The V gene lost 1 base and the J gene lost 4 bases, with 4 bases spanning the gap. CDR3 length: 12 residues. The DNA of the CDR3 is TGTGCCAGTAGTATAGCCGGCACTGAAGCTTTCTTT. Its translation: CASSIAGTEAFF.

The gene calls are TRBV6-5 and TRBJ1-3; unclear D gene. This CDR3 is 15 amino acids long. CDR1 is MNHEY, CDR2 SVGAGI, per germline. The V end lost 7 bases, the J end lost 0 bases, and 13 bases lay between the germline ends. This CDR3 is CASTPEVASGNTIYF. The CDR3 region has the DNA TGTGCCAGCACCCCGGAGGTGGCCTCTGGAAACACCATATATTTT.

This chain connects TRBV28 to TRBJ2-7; D tentatively reads TRBD1 or TRBD2 (6 bases each). Per germline, CDR1 MDHEN and CDR2 SYDVKM. This CDR3 has 16 residues. V lost 6 bases and J 1 base, leaving 19 bases between the germline ends. The CDR3: CASRPSSGAYSYEQYF. The CDR3 DNA follows: TGTGCCAGCAGACCGTCCTCGGGGGCCTATTCCTACGAGCAGTACTTC.

The chain joins TRBV6-5 to TRBJ2-2; 8 positions agree with TRBD1. The CDR3 covers 15 residues. J gave up 0 bases and V 10 bases, and 7 bases lay outside the gene matches. Germline V gene sequence: CDR1 MNHEY, CDR2 SVGAGI. CDR3 sequence reads: CATRRGQANTGELFF. CDR3 nucleotides: TGTGCCACACGGCGGGGACAGGCGAACACCGGGGAGCTGTTTTTT.

The rearrangement joins TRBV6-6 to TRBJ2-5; unclear D gene. This CDR3 has 14 amino acids. The V gene's germline CDR1 is MNHNY and CDR2 SVGAGI (reference sequence). The germline V and J ends were trimmed by 0 bases and 3 bases, with 8 bases remaining between them. The CDR3 nucleotides are TGTGCCAGCAGTTACTCAACACAGAAAGAGACCCAGTACTTC. It encodes CASSYSTQKETQYF.

V usage is TRBV29-1 and J usage is TRBJ1-1; D is perhaps TRBD1 (6 bases). Per the germline V gene, CDR1 is SQVTM and CDR2 is ANQGSEA. Trimming removed 6 bases from V and 1 base from J, with 12 bases in between. The CDR3 length is 13 residues. The DNA of the CDR3 is TGCAGCGTCCAGGGACATCCGAACACTGAAGCTTTCTTT. Translating it yields CSVQGHPNTEAFF.

J is TRBJ2-2 and V is TRBV19, with D unresolved. V lost 8 bases and J 2 bases, leaving 9 bases between the germline ends. This CDR3 is 13 amino acids long. Germline V gives CDR1 LNHDA, CDR2 SQIVND (reference sequence). The CDR3, as DNA: TGTGCCAGTTGTCATCTAAACACCGGGGAGCTGTTTTTT. Protein sequence: CASCHLNTGELFF.

The chain joins TRBV7-8 to TRBJ2-1; no reliable D call. The CDR3 spans 15 residues. Trimming removed 5 bases from V and 4 bases from J, with 15 bases in between. CDR1 is SGHVS and CDR2 is FQNEAQ in the germline V gene. CDR3 in DNA: TGTGCCAGCAGCCGCACATCGGCCAGGTACAATGAGCAGTTCTTC. This gives the protein CASSRTSARYNEQFF.

The chain links TRBV27 to TRBJ2-7; 7 nucleotides agree with TRBD2. CDR1 and CDR2 (germline): MNHEY, SMNVEV (reference sequence). J gave up 3 bases and V 5 bases, and 13 bases lay outside the gene matches. The CDR3 runs to 16 residues. The CDR3 protein is CASSPSHRQRGYEQYF. CDR3 DNA: TGTGCCAGCAGTCCTTCCCATCGACAGCGGGGCTACGAGCAGTACTTC.

This clonotype was detected only once. The chain couples TRBV4-2 to TRBJ1-5; D call uncertain. The V end lost 1 base, the J end lost 2 bases, and 6 bases lay between the germline ends. This CDR3 has 14 amino acids. In germline, CDR1 is LGHNA, CDR2 YNFKEQ. CDR3 sequence reads: CASSQVTGNQPQHF. CDR3 DNA: TGTGCCAGCAGCCAAGTCACCGGCAATCAGCCCCAGCATTTT.

The CDR3 loop is CAWSTYNSPLHF. Here the CDR3 DNA reads TGTGCCTGGAGCACCTATAATTCACCCCTCCACTTT. The rearrangement uses TRBV30 and TRBJ1-6; no clear D gene. With 3 bases removed from V and 2 bases from J, the gap between germline ends came to 2 bases. This CDR3 is built from 12 residues. The V gene's germline CDR1 is GTSNPN and CDR2 SVGIG (reference sequence).

This clonotype has more than one count but fewer than ten. The chain carries TRBV2 and TRBJ2-7; D remains ambiguous. CDR1 and CDR2 (germline): SNHLY, FYNNEI. This CDR3 has 16 residues. V lost 2 bases and J lost 2, with 16 bases in between. CDR3 amino acids: CASSEPRPIPTYEQYF. The CDR3 nucleotides are TGTGCCAGCAGTGAACCCCGACCGATTCCGACCTACGAGCAGTACTTC.

V gene TRBV12-3 or TRBV12-4 combines with J gene TRBJ1-1; D is perhaps TRBD1 (5 bases). The length of the CDR3 is 13 residues. The ends were cut back, 6 bases at V and 1 base at J, with 9 bases in the middle. The CDR3 DNA is TGTGCCAGCAGCATTGACAGGAACACTGAAGCTTTCTTT. It encodes CASSIDRNTEAFF.